This T cell receptor beta chain originates from a study of blood T cell repertoires in COVID-19. Study overall: Sites across the United States, Italy and Spain contributed samples from acute and convalescent COVID-19.

Germline CDR1 and CDR2: KGHSH and LQKENI. The CDR3 has 16 residues. Trimming left V 0 bases short and J 7 bases short, with 18 bases between. Authors' processing steps: Nucleated cell counts were estimated from reference gene primer amplification. The method was immunoSEQ multiplex PCR; TCRdb's version includes in-frame clones alone and lacks a portion of them. The DNA was the basis for D and trimming; V, J and clone size are from that table. The data hold approximately 190,000 clones, with 80% to 95% observed a single time. The sequenced material came from peripheral blood. The rearrangement joins TRBV18 to TRBJ1-2, with unresolved D. The TCR was taken from a man aged 45 to 65 with acute or convalescent COVID-19. The CDR3 DNA reads TGTGCCAGCTCACCACCAGGACTGGTAACCACGGGTGGCTACACCTTC. Translation gives CASSPPGLVTTGGYTF.